Listed below are T cell receptor beta chains from one sample, sequenced in a study of T cell repertoires in cytomegalovirus infection. A single record per CDR3 protein comes from TCRdb applying MiXCR to the reads. Altogether about 920,000 distinct CDR3 sequences are present, roughly 31% being singletons, with the ten largest covering roughly 13%. These receptors have no known antigen. The specimen was cultured CD8+ T cells from PBMCs, collected from culture after CMV antigen stimulation. The origin of the receptors is a human donor in good health (CMV status not recorded). Some clones in this sample may be carry-over from other donors' samples. Both conserved end residues are part of each CDR3.

j_call cdr3_length v_call cdr3_aa
TRBJ2-2 16 TRBV11-2 CASSYPGPADTGELFF
TRBJ1-2 15 TRBV6-5 CASSYFEGQDYGYTF
TRBJ2-1 15 TRBV28 CASSRTSGGISEQFF
TRBJ2-5 16 TRBV12-3/TRBV12-4 CASIKDGAGAGETQYF
TRBJ2-5 14 TRBV7-9 CASSLKGHQETQYF
TRBJ2-2 15 TRBV28 CASSFPFGQYPELFF
TRBJ2-1 14 TRBV15 CATSRPSGGGEQFF
TRBJ2-3 16 TRBV12-3/TRBV12-4 CASSFWGVPITDTQYF
TRBJ2-5 14 TRBV20-1 CSARDRVGPETQYF
TRBJ2-5 13 TRBV7-8 CASSARNQETQYF
TRBJ2-3 14 TRBV4-1 CASSPGLHADTQYF
TRBJ1-4 16 TRBV24-1 CATSDPRDSSNEKLFF
TRBJ1-2 16 TRBV2 CASWLGQELYNYGYTF
TRBJ2-3 16 TRBV14 CASSQGAGKAKDTQYF
TRBJ2-1 18 TRBV15 CATSRQTRHSSSYNEQFF
TRBJ2-2 18 TRBV10-2 CASSEPGLAGGFPGELFF
TRBJ2-2 17 TRBV19 CASSNEGYLYDTGELFF
TRBJ1-4 13 TRBV6-6 CASNQGFWEKLFF
TRBJ1-4 15 TRBV29-1 CSVSRGQGGEEKLFF
TRBJ2-7 11 TRBV19 CATQTGLEQYF
TRBJ2-7 14 TRBV7-9 CASSPSGQPGEQYF
TRBJ1-5 15 TRBV19 CASSRGRGLDQPQHF
TRBJ1-1 15 TRBV6-1 CASRAGRLQNTEAFF
TRBJ1-1 16 TRBV6-5 CASSYSGLQLNTEAFF
TRBJ1-5 14 TRBV7-6 CASSFRQGGQPQHF
TRBJ2-7 14 TRBV14 CASSLKASSYEQYF
TRBJ2-4 14 TRBV11-2 CASSLRLAKNIQYF
TRBJ2-3 17 TRBV7-3 CASSLEARGGRTDTQYF
TRBJ1-5 15 TRBV20-1 CSARDGLYSNQPQHF
TRBJ1-5 14 TRBV7-9 CASSRTPGNQPQHF
TRBJ2-1 14 TRBV27 CASSPFGVYNEQFF
TRBJ2-3 15 TRBV19 CASSTQGVAADTQYF
TRBJ1-2 15 TRBV6-1 CASSLRDSINYGYTF
TRBJ2-3 18 TRBV4-1 CASSQEASGRSSTDTQYF
TRBJ1-5 14 TRBV5-6 CASSLGRGEQPQHF
TRBJ1-5 16 TRBV19 CASSTPTPYLNQPQHF
TRBJ2-4 11 TRBV29-1 CSVDDQNIQYF
TRBJ2-1 14 TRBV7-2 CASSQNRVVNEQFF
TRBJ1-5 12 TRBV6-2/TRBV6-3 CASSPTQQPQHF
TRBJ2-2 15 TRBV7-6 CASSLYPSNTGELFF
TRBJ2-3 13 TRBV12-5 CASDPGGTDTQYF
TRBJ1-1 16 TRBV25-1 CASSGKEGPRNTDAFF
TRBJ2-1 13 TRBV25-1 CASSEFKGGEQFF
TRBJ2-7 13 TRBV5-6 CASSLPSNYEQYF
TRBJ2-7 12 TRBV12-3/TRBV12-4 CASGTGVYEQYF
TRBJ1-1 14 TRBV6-5 CASSHRGRLAGAFF
TRBJ1-1 21 TRBV4-1 CASSQMPGVFYRGPMNTEAFF
TRBJ1-6 15 TRBV28 CASSLLGTKNSPLHF
TRBJ2-5 18 TRBV7-8 CASSLGRVAEPEKETQYF
TRBJ2-3 16 TRBV19 CASSATQGWSTDTQYF
TRBJ1-2 13 TRBV12-3/TRBV12-4 CASMGARSYGYTF
TRBJ1-5 14 TRBV12-3/TRBV12-4 CASTLDGSNQPQHF
TRBJ2-3 15 TRBV20-1 CSATIGRGELDTQYF
TRBJ1-1 17 TRBV12-3/TRBV12-4 CASSSSGSPTKNTEAFF
TRBJ2-5 15 TRBV6-6 CASSYSTSGGETQYF
TRBJ2-5 17 TRBV27 CASSRLVTGGYQETQYF
TRBJ1-5 15 TRBV27 CASRGDSYSNQPQHF
TRBJ1-5 14 TRBV12-5 CASGATGSNQPQHF
TRBJ2-7 13 TRBV6-1 CASHSDSYYEQYF